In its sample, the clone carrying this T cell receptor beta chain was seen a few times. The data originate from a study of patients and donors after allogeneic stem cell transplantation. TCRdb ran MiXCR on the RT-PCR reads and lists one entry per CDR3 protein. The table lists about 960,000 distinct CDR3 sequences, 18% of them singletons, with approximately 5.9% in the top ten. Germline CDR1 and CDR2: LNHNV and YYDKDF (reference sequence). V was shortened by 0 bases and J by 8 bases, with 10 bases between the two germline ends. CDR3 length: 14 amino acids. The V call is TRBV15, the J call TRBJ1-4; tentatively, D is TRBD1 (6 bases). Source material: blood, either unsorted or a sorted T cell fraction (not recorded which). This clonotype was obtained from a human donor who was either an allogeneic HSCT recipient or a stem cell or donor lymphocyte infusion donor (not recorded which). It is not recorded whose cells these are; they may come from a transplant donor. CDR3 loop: CATSREQGREKLFF. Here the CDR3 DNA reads TGTGCCACCAGCAGAGAGCAGGGGCGGGAAAAACTGTTTTTT. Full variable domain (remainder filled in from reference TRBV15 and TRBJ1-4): DAMVIQNPRYQVTQFGKPVTLSCSQTLNHNVMYWYQQKSSQAPKLLFHYYDKDFNNEADTPDNFQSRRPNTSFCFLDIRSPGLGDTAMYLCATSREQGREKLFFGSGTQLSVL.